A single sample gave rise to the 3 T cell receptor beta chains below, sequenced in a study of low-dose radiotherapy and immunotherapy resistance in tumors. Primers targeting TRAV and TRBV primed first-strand cDNA, covering alpha and beta chains. TCR amplification used about 20 PCR cycles, a constant-region primer and a V-primer adapter. MiXCR, run by TCRdb on the reads, gives a single entry per CDR3 protein. The data hold around 14,000 distinct CDR3 sequences, with roughly 50% observed a single time. These receptor sequences come from a human donor with advanced metastatic prostate, ovarian, gallbladder or colorectal cancer (not recorded which). This table probably holds off-target reads from a library built for another chain.

This clonotype was found a few times. The CDR3 sequence: CASSLLGDSNSGNTIYF. In DNA, the CDR3 is TGTGCCAGCTCCCTCCTTGGGGACAGTAACTCTGGAAACACCATATATTTT. The V call is TRBV18, the J call TRBJ1-3; the match to TRBD1 covers 7 bases. The CDR3 runs 17 residues. CDR1 is KGHSH, CDR2 LQKENI, per germline. With 6 bases clipped from V and 0 bases from J, the junction kept 11 bases outside the gene matches.

The chain employs TRBV12-3 or TRBV12-4 and TRBJ2-4; D might be TRBD1 (6 bases). The V gene lost 5 bases and the J gene lost 1 base, with 12 bases spanning the gap. This CDR3 contains 15 residues. The CDR3 spells CASSGGSMAKNIQYF. The CDR3 DNA follows: TGTGCCAGCAGTGGGGGCAGTATGGCCAAAAACATTCAGTACTTC.

The V gene is TRBV18, the J gene TRBJ1-4; no clear D gene. Trimming removed 3 bases at V and 8 bases at J, with 7 bases between. The CDR3 is 12 residues long. Germline CDR1 and CDR2: KGHSH and LQKENI. The CDR3 DNA follows: TGTGCCAGCTCACCGGTGGGAGAAAAACTGTTTTTT. This sequence encodes CASSPVGEKLFF.